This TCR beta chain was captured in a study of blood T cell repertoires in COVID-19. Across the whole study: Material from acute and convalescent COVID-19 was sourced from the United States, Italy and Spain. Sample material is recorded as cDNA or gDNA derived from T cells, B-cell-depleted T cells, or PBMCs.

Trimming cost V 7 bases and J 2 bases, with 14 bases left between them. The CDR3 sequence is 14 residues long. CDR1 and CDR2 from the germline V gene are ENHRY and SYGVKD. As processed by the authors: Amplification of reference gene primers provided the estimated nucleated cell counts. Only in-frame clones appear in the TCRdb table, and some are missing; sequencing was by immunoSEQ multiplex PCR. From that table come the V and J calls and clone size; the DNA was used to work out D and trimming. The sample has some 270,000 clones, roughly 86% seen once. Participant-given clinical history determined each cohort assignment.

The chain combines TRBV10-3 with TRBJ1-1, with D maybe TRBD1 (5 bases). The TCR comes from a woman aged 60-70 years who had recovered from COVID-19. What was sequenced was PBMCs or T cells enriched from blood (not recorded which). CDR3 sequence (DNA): TGTGCCATCACCGCGGGGCCCGGAAACACTGAAGCTTTCTTT. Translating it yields CAITAGPGNTEAFF.